Presented here are 26 T cell receptor beta chains from one specimen sequenced in a study of long-term antiretroviral therapy in people with HIV. It was version v3.0 of the immunoSEQ assay that was run at survey level. Clones were read by immunoSEQ multiplex PCR, and TCRdb kept only the in-frame ones, dropping some. The sample records about 22,000 clones, around four fifths being singletons. The sample here was unsorted PBMCs, taken around 4 years after starting antiretroviral therapy. The receptors were gathered from a young man with HIV.

In its sample, this clone was seen a few times. The chain carries TRBV19 and TRBJ1-1; no clear D. V was cut by 10 bases and J by 3 bases, with 12 bases left in between. This CDR3 has 12 amino acids. Looked up from germline, CDR1 is LNHDA and CDR2 is SQIVND (reference sequence). The CDR3 bases are TGTGCCACCCTGGGCAGCTACACTGAAGCTTTCTTT. This sequence encodes CATLGSYTEAFF.

This chain uses TRBV28 with TRBJ2-5, with no clear D. The CDR3 sequence is 12 residues long. Trimming took 2 bases from V and 5 from J, leaving 6 bases between them. CDR1 is MDHEN and CDR2 is SYDVKM in the germline V gene. CDR3 sequence (DNA): TGTGCCAGCAGTTTAACCGGGGAGACCCAGTACTTC. This sequence encodes CASSLTGETQYF.

This chain uses TRBV25-1 with TRBJ2-1, with TRBD1 matching 9 bases. J was trimmed by 15 bases and V by 2 bases; bases with no gene match: 11. This CDR3 spans 14 amino acids. Germline loops: CDR1 MGHDK, CDR2 SYGVNS. CDR3 sequence (DNA): TGTGCCAGCAGTGAAGGGACAGGGCCTTTTAGATGGTTCTTC. It yields the protein CASSEGTGPFRWFF.

The genes are TRBV7-9 and TRBJ1-1; D unclear. V lost 1 base, J lost 0 bases, and 12 bases lay in between. Germline loops: CDR1 SEHNR, CDR2 FQNEAQ (reference sequence). This CDR3 is 16 amino acids long. The CDR3 DNA is TGTGCCAGCAGCTTAGATCCAGCCGGGATGAACACTGAAGCTTTCTTT. This sequence encodes CASSLDPAGMNTEAFF. Based on the CDR3 plus reference TRBV7-9 and TRBJ1-1, the full variable domain is DTGVSQNPRHKITKRGQNVTFRCDPISEHNRLYWYRQTLGQGPEFLTYFQNEAQLEKSRLLSDRFSAERPKGSFSTLEIQRTEQGDSAMYLCASSLDPAGMNTEAFFGQGTRLTVV.

This clone appeared a few times. CDR3 nucleotides: TGTGCCAGCAGAGGGGGACAGAGCAATCAGCCCCAGCATTTT. This encodes CASRGGQSNQPQHF. The chain uses TRBV27 and TRBJ1-5; 7 nucleotides align to TRBD1. The CDR3 has 14 amino acids. V was pared by 6 bases and J by 1 base, with 3 bases of the junction left unmatched. Germline-derived CDR1 and CDR2 are MNHEY and SMNVEV (reference sequence).

The chain couples TRBV6-5 to TRBJ2-7; D may match TRBD1 or TRBD2 (5 bases each). The CDR3 consists of 16 residues. Germline V gene sequence: CDR1 MNHEY, CDR2 SVGAGI. V lost 0 bases and J 0 bases, leaving 12 bases between the germline ends. For the CDR3, the DNA is TGTGCCAGCAGTTACTCGGTGGGGGAGAGCTCCTACGAGCAGTACTTC. Translation gives CASSYSVGESSYEQYF.

The chain uses TRBV27 and TRBJ2-7, with TRBD1 identical over 7 bases. With V trimmed by 5 bases and J by 3 bases, 13 bases remained unmatched. The CDR3 covers 16 residues. Germline V gene data show CDR1 as MNHEY and CDR2 as SMNVEV (reference sequence). The CDR3 sequence is CASSTFSLSGGYEQYF. CDR3 nucleotides: TGTGCCAGCAGTACCTTTTCCTTATCAGGGGGCTACGAGCAGTACTTC.

J is TRBJ1-2 and V is TRBV5-4, with a weak D call TRBD1 (6 bases). Deletions cut 2 bases from V and 4 bases from J, with 12 bases between. This CDR3 region has 14 residues. The V gene's germline CDR1 is SGHNT and CDR2 YYREEE (reference sequence). The chain's CDR3 is CASSFGQRLYGYTF. CDR3 DNA sequence: TGTGCCAGCAGCTTCGGACAGCGACTCTATGGCTACACCTTC.

This chain links TRBV6-5 with TRBJ2-7; TRBD1 agrees at 8 bases. The ends lost 6 bases at V and 2 bases at J; junction bases unmatched: 9. The length of the CDR3 is 15 residues. Germline V gene data show CDR1 as MNHEY and CDR2 as SVGAGI. Here the CDR3 reads CASRPTGEAPYEQYV. The CDR3 DNA follows: TGTGCCAGCAGACCGACAGGGGAGGCCCCCTACGAGCAGTACGTC.

This chain uses TRBV18 with TRBJ1-1; TRBD1 might be the D (5 bases). The germline CDR1 and CDR2 sequences are KGHSH and LQKENI. V dropped 3 bases and J dropped 0 bases, with 17 bases sitting between them. This CDR3 contains 17 residues. CDR3 protein: CASSPPSGTPVNTEAFF. The CDR3, as DNA: TGTGCCAGCTCACCTCCTTCAGGGACCCCGGTGAACACTGAAGCTTTCTTT.

The rearrangement joins TRBV29-1 to TRBJ1-5; D remains unclear. The CDR3 consists of 13 residues. V was trimmed by 4 bases and J by 6 bases, leaving 13 bases between them. Germline assignment: CDR1 SQVTM and CDR2 ANQGSEA. In DNA form, the CDR3 reads TGCAGCGTTGTCATCGTCCGGGGTCAGCCCCAGCATTTT. Protein: CSVVIVRGQPQHF. The full variable domain, with the rest looked up from reference TRBV29-1 and TRBJ1-5, is SAVISQKPSRDICQRGTSLTIQCQVDSQVTMMFWYRQQPGQSLTLIATANQGSEATYESGFVIDKFPISRPNLTFSTLTVSNMSPEDSSIYLCSVVIVRGQPQHFGDGTRLSIL.

Concerning this clone itself: The DNA is left out, because the CDR3 cannot be placed on it with certainty; the CDR3 is given as TCRdb lists it. This chain links TRBV2 with TRBJ2-5; the table's D call, TRBD1, has no DNA check behind it. Termini included, the CDR3 measures 12 amino acids. Germline V gives CDR1 SNHLY, CDR2 FYNNEI. The CDR3: CASVATGTGLYF.

The CDR3 DNA follows: TGCGCCAGCAGCCTGGGACCGATCTCTGGAAACACCATATATTTT. Its translation: CASSLGPISGNTIYF. This chain joins TRBV4-1 and TRBJ1-3; D possibly corresponds to TRBD1 (5 bases). The CDR3 runs to 15 residues. The V end lost 4 bases, the J end lost 0 bases, and 10 bases lay between the germline ends. CDR1 and CDR2 (germline): MGHRA, YSYEKL.

This chain links TRBV5-4 with TRBJ2-1, with 10 bases identical to TRBD2. The CDR3 is 16 residues long. Trimming cost V 2 bases and J 0 bases; bases outside gene matches: 2. Germline CDR1 and CDR2: SGHNT and YYREEE (reference sequence). CDR3 protein: CASSLSGGGSYNEQFF. CDR3 bases: TGTGCCAGCAGCTTAAGCGGGGGGGGCTCCTACAATGAGCAGTTCTTC.

The gene calls are TRBV10-2 and TRBJ2-7; 12 bases match TRBD1. The germline V gene has CDR1 WSHSY and CDR2 SAAADI. The CDR3 loop spans 14 amino acids. Here the CDR3 reads CSFGPGQGAVEQYV. DNA for the CDR3: TGCTCATTCGGCCCGGGACAGGGGGCCGTAGAGCAGTACGTC.

The rearrangement uses TRBV7-8 and TRBJ2-7; the D gene is possibly TRBD2 (6 bases). The ends were cut back, 2 bases at V and 3 bases at J, with 17 bases in the middle. The CDR3 is made up of 16 amino acids. CDR1 and CDR2 (germline): SGHVS, FQNEAQ. This CDR3 reads CASSLRIRGADYEQYF. CDR3 DNA: TGTGCCAGCAGCTTAAGGATCCGCGGGGCAGACTACGAGCAGTACTTC.

The V gene is TRBV28, the J gene TRBJ1-1; D gene ambiguous. CDR1 and CDR2 (germline): MDHEN, SYDVKM. V lost 1 base, J lost 1 base, and 7 bases lay in between. The CDR3 contains 14 residues. The CDR3 DNA follows: TGTGCCAGCAGTTTATTTACAGCGAACACTGAAGCTTTCTTT. This sequence encodes CASSLFTANTEAFF.

About this clone: Germline is not matched at one junction end, which may reflect a read error. CDR3 in DNA: TGTGCTAGCAGCTTAGGAGGGTCTGGAAACACCATATATTTT. Protein product: CASSLGGSGNTIYF. The rearrangement uses TRBV7-7 and TRBJ1-3; D not certain. Germline assignment: CDR1 SSHAT and CDR2 FNYEAQ (reference sequence). The CDR3 consists of 14 residues.

CDR3 coding DNA: TGTGCCAGCAGTACCGAAATCGGCTCCTACGAGCAGTACGTC. It is translated as CASSTEIGSYEQYV. V and J are TRBV6-1 and TRBJ2-7; D remains unclear. Trimming removed 5 bases at V and 0 bases at J, with 11 bases between. Per germline, CDR1 MNHNS and CDR2 SASEGT. The CDR3 is 14 amino acids.

V gene TRBV6-1 combines with J gene TRBJ2-1; D is perhaps TRBD1 (5 bases). Germline CDR1 reads MNHNS; CDR2 reads SASEGT. The CDR3 contains 15 residues. With 1 base removed from V and 6 bases from J, the gap between germline ends came to 13 bases. The CDR3, as DNA: TGTGCCAGCAGTGAAGGGTCAGCAGGGCTCAATGAGCAGTTCTTC. It is translated as CASSEGSAGLNEQFF.

This chain uses TRBV7-9 with TRBJ1-3; D might be TRBD1 (6 bases). Germline values: CDR1 SEHNR, CDR2 FQNEAQ (reference sequence). V lost 4 bases to trimming and J lost 4 bases, with 14 bases between them. This CDR3 contains 15 residues. CDR3 bases: TGTGCCAGCAGCTACCTATGGACAGCCGGAAACACCATATATTTT. It encodes CASSYLWTAGNTIYF.

This chain uses TRBV28 with TRBJ2-5; D not resolved. The CDR3 is 14 amino acids. Germline values: CDR1 MDHEN, CDR2 SYDVKM. Trimming stripped 5 bases from V and 2 bases from J, with 12 bases between. CDR3 residues: CASSPMTPQETQYF. CDR3 DNA sequence: TGTGCCAGCAGTCCGATGACACCGCAAGAGACCCAGTACTTC.

V is TRBV2 and J is TRBJ2-1; possibly TRBD2 for D (6 bases). This CDR3 region has 14 residues. V was trimmed by 8 bases and J by 6 bases, leaving 17 bases between them. The V gene's germline CDR1 is SNHLY and CDR2 FYNNEI. This CDR3 is CASPRDPEGNEQFF. CDR3 bases: TGTGCCAGCCCCCGGGACCCGGAGGGCAATGAGCAGTTCTTC.

Only one count was recorded for this clone. The chain joins TRBV5-6 to TRBJ2-5; D call uncertain. Deletions cut 4 bases from V and 2 bases from J, with 9 bases between. The germline V gene has CDR1 SGHDT and CDR2 YYEEEE. The CDR3 is 13 residues long. CDR3 residues: CASSRPLQETQYF. For the CDR3, the DNA is TGTGCCAGCAGCAGACCCCTTCAAGAGACCCAGTACTTC.

The genes are TRBV5-1 and TRBJ1-1, with 7 bases fitting TRBD1. Trimming cost V 2 bases and J 6 bases; bases outside gene matches: 4. Germline CDR1 and CDR2: SGHRS and YFSETQ. CDR3 length: 13 amino acids. In nucleotides, the CDR3 is TGCGCCAGCAGCTTAGACAGGGCCGCTGAAGCTTTCTTT. Translated: CASSLDRAAEAFF.

With regard to this clone: One end of the junction varies from germline; a read error may be responsible. This chain connects TRBV7-7 to TRBJ1-1; the D gene is possibly TRBD1 (6 bases). This CDR3 is 13 amino acids long. Per germline, CDR1 SSHAT and CDR2 FNYEAQ (reference sequence). The CDR3 here is CASSPRGVSEAFF. DNA of the CDR3: TGTGCTAGCAGCCCCAGGGGAGTTTCTGAAGCTTTCTTT.